Listed below are T cell receptor beta chains from one sample, sequenced in a study of blood T cell repertoires in COVID-19. The repertoire was sequenced with immunoSEQ multiplex PCR; TCRdb's copy has only in-frame clones and lacks some. The data hold roughly 300,000 clones, with 70% to 90% observed a single time. Specimen: PBMCs or T cells enriched from blood (not recorded which). The receptors here all came from a woman between 25 and 40 years old who had recovered from COVID-19. The CDR3 runs from the conserved cysteine through the conserved F or W. D genes are given only for firm matches. Clone size is given for some rows only: seen once, a few or many times, or a class if the clone is expanded.

cdr3_length: 16
v_call: TRBV4-1
clone_size: -
d_call: -
j_call: TRBJ1-1
cdr3_nt: TGCGCCAGCAGCCACAGAGAGGACAGTTTGGTCACTGAAGCTTTCTTT
cdr3_aa: CASSHREDSLVTEAFF

cdr3_length: 13
v_call: TRBV29-1
clone_size: few
d_call: -
j_call: TRBJ1-4
cdr3_nt: TGCAGCGTTGAAGGGCGGTTCAATGAAAAACTGTTTTTT
cdr3_aa: CSVEGRFNEKLFF

cdr3_length: 17
v_call: TRBV18
clone_size: -
d_call: TRBD1
j_call: TRBJ1-1
cdr3_nt: TGTGCCAGCTCACCACTGGTAGGGGGCGCGTTGGGCACTGAAGCTTTCTTT
cdr3_aa: CASSPLVGGALGTEAFF

cdr3_length: 15
v_call: TRBV19
clone_size: -
d_call: -
j_call: TRBJ1-5
cdr3_nt: TGTGCCAGTACTAACGGTCTACCGGGGAATCAGCCCCAGCATTTT
cdr3_aa: CASTNGLPGNQPQHF

cdr3_length: 13
v_call: TRBV29-1
clone_size: -
d_call: -
j_call: TRBJ2-7
cdr3_nt: TGCAGCGTTGGGACGGGGAGCAACTCCGAGCAGTACTTC
cdr3_aa: CSVGTGSNSEQYF

cdr3_length: 14
v_call: TRBV30
clone_size: few
d_call: -
j_call: TRBJ1-2
cdr3_nt: TGTGCCTGGAGGATACCCCGGGGTAACTATGGCTACACCTTC
cdr3_aa: CAWRIPRGNYGYTF

cdr3_length: 15
v_call: TRBV4-1
clone_size: -
d_call: TRBD1
j_call: TRBJ1-3
cdr3_nt: TGCGCCAGCAGCCTAGGGACAGCCTCTGGAAACACCATATATTTT
cdr3_aa: CASSLGTASGNTIYF

cdr3_length: 16
v_call: TRBV7-9
clone_size: -
d_call: -
j_call: TRBJ1-6
cdr3_nt: TGTGCCAGCAGCCGATCAACCACCGGCGGGAATTCACCCCTCCACTTT
cdr3_aa: CASSRSTTGGNSPLHF

cdr3_length: 13
v_call: TRBV30
clone_size: -
d_call: -
j_call: TRBJ1-2
cdr3_nt: TGTGCCCGTAGTGGCAGTACTAACTATGGCTACACCTTC
cdr3_aa: CARSGSTNYGYTF

cdr3_length: 15
v_call: TRBV18
clone_size: -
d_call: -
j_call: TRBJ2-2
cdr3_nt: TGTGCCAGCTCACCATTCACAGGAATCACCGGGGAGCTGTTTTTT
cdr3_aa: CASSPFTGITGELFF

cdr3_length: 14
v_call: TRBV6-6
clone_size: -
d_call: -
j_call: TRBJ1-6
cdr3_nt: TGTGCCAGCAGTCGACAGGTGATTAATTCACCCCTCCACTTT
cdr3_aa: CASSRQVINSPLHF

cdr3_length: 13
v_call: TRBV19
clone_size: few
d_call: -
j_call: TRBJ1-1
cdr3_nt: TGTGCCAGTACGGGGGGGCGCGACACTGAAGCTTTCTTT
cdr3_aa: CASTGGRDTEAFF

cdr3_length: 17
v_call: TRBV9
clone_size: -
d_call: -
j_call: TRBJ1-3
cdr3_nt: TGTGCCAGCAGCGTGAAAGTTGGGGGACTCTCTGGAAACACCATATATTTT
cdr3_aa: CASSVKVGGLSGNTIYF

cdr3_length: 16
v_call: TRBV7-7
clone_size: -
d_call: TRBD2
j_call: TRBJ2-1
cdr3_nt: TGTGCTAGCAGCTTAGGGCCTAGCGGGGGAATAGGTGAGCAGTTCTTC
cdr3_aa: CASSLGPSGGIGEQFF

cdr3_length: 13
v_call: TRBV10-3
clone_size: -
d_call: -
j_call: TRBJ2-5
cdr3_nt: TGTGCCATCAGACCAGGGCTACAAGAGACCCAGTACTTC
cdr3_aa: CAIRPGLQETQYF

cdr3_length: 15
v_call: TRBV6-2/TRBV6-3
clone_size: -
d_call: -
j_call: TRBJ1-2
cdr3_nt: TGTGCCAGCAGTTACAGGGCAGGGCTTCTCTATGGCTACACCTTC
cdr3_aa: CASSYRAGLLYGYTF

cdr3_length: 14
v_call: TRBV2
clone_size: -
d_call: TRBD1
j_call: TRBJ1-2
cdr3_nt: TGTGCCAGTACAGGGACAGGGAGAGGCTATGGCTACACCTTC
cdr3_aa: CASTGTGRGYGYTF

cdr3_length: 12
v_call: TRBV2
clone_size: -
d_call: -
j_call: TRBJ1-2
cdr3_nt: TGTGCCAGCAGTCCCAGGGTCCATGGCTACACCTTC
cdr3_aa: CASSPRVHGYTF

cdr3_length: 17
v_call: TRBV4-1
clone_size: -
d_call: TRBD2
j_call: TRBJ2-2
cdr3_nt: TGCGCCAGCAGCCAATCAGGGCTAGCGGTTGTAGGCGGGGAGCTGTTTTTT
cdr3_aa: CASSQSGLAVVGGELFF

cdr3_length: 15
v_call: TRBV6-5
clone_size: few
d_call: TRBD1
j_call: TRBJ1-6
cdr3_nt: TGTGCCAGCAGATGGACAGGGGATAGGAATTCACCCCTCCACTTT
cdr3_aa: CASRWTGDRNSPLHF

cdr3_length: 12
v_call: TRBV30
clone_size: -
d_call: -
j_call: TRBJ1-3
cdr3_nt: TGTGCCTGGAGGCCACCGGGGGACACCATATATTTT
cdr3_aa: CAWRPPGDTIYF

cdr3_length: 12
v_call: TRBV29-1
clone_size: -
d_call: -
j_call: TRBJ2-5
cdr3_nt: TGCAGCGTTGGACCAGGGGGGGAGACCCAGTACTTC
cdr3_aa: CSVGPGGETQYF

cdr3_length: 13
v_call: TRBV7-3
clone_size: -
d_call: -
j_call: TRBJ1-5
cdr3_nt: TGTGCCAGCAGCCCCCAGGGGAATCAGCCCCAGCATTTT
cdr3_aa: CASSPQGNQPQHF

cdr3_length: 14
v_call: TRBV7-2
clone_size: -
d_call: -
j_call: TRBJ2-2
cdr3_nt: TGTGCCAGCAGCCCACAACTAGTTCCCGGGGAGCTGTTTTTT
cdr3_aa: CASSPQLVPGELFF

cdr3_length: 15
v_call: TRBV6-4
clone_size: once
d_call: -
j_call: TRBJ1-2
cdr3_nt: TGTGCCAGCAGGAAGGGGGACGGTGCTAACTATGGCTACACCTTC
cdr3_aa: CASRKGDGANYGYTF

cdr3_length: 14
v_call: TRBV7-8
clone_size: -
d_call: -
j_call: TRBJ1-2
cdr3_nt: TGTGCCAGCAGCTTAGTCGGGGGGCAGTATGGCTACACCTTC
cdr3_aa: CASSLVGGQYGYTF

cdr3_length: 18
v_call: TRBV19
clone_size: -
d_call: TRBD1
j_call: TRBJ2-2
cdr3_nt: TGTGCCAGTAGTTCGGACAGGGGCCGTAAAATGAACACCGGGGAGCTGTTTTTT
cdr3_aa: CASSSDRGRKMNTGELFF

cdr3_length: 12
v_call: TRBV29-1
clone_size: -
d_call: TRBD1
j_call: TRBJ2-7
cdr3_nt: TGCAGCGCCGGGACAGGGGCTTACGAGCAGTACTTC
cdr3_aa: CSAGTGAYEQYF

cdr3_length: 13
v_call: TRBV25-1
clone_size: -
d_call: -
j_call: TRBJ1-1
cdr3_nt: TGTGCCAGCAGTGACCTAACGGGGGTGGAAGCTTTCTTT
cdr3_aa: CASSDLTGVEAFF

cdr3_length: 12
v_call: TRBV9
clone_size: -
d_call: -
j_call: TRBJ1-1
cdr3_nt: TGTGCCAGCAGCGTCGGAGAAACTGAAGCTTTCTTT
cdr3_aa: CASSVGETEAFF

cdr3_length: 15
v_call: TRBV7-3
clone_size: -
d_call: TRBD2
j_call: TRBJ2-7
cdr3_nt: TGTGCCAGCAGCTTTCGCGGGGTAGCGGGGGACGAGCAGTACTTC
cdr3_aa: CASSFRGVAGDEQYF

cdr3_length: 13
v_call: TRBV6-5
clone_size: -
d_call: -
j_call: TRBJ1-1
cdr3_nt: TGTGCCAGCAGTTACACTCAGGGGACTGAAGCTTTCTTT
cdr3_aa: CASSYTQGTEAFF

cdr3_length: 14
v_call: TRBV28
clone_size: -
d_call: -
j_call: TRBJ1-2
cdr3_nt: TGTGCCAGCAGCAGGGAGGGTGGCAACTATGGCTACACCTTC
cdr3_aa: CASSREGGNYGYTF

cdr3_length: 15
v_call: TRBV4-1
clone_size: -
d_call: -
j_call: TRBJ2-3
cdr3_nt: TGCGCCAGCAGCCAGCCCACTTTAAGCACAGATACGCAGTATTTT
cdr3_aa: CASSQPTLSTDTQYF

cdr3_length: 14
v_call: TRBV6-5
clone_size: -
d_call: TRBD1
j_call: TRBJ1-5
cdr3_nt: TGTGCCAGCTCGAGGACAGGGCTAGGACAGCCCCAGCATTTT
cdr3_aa: CASSRTGLGQPQHF

cdr3_length: 14
v_call: TRBV12-5
clone_size: -
d_call: -
j_call: TRBJ1-5
cdr3_nt: TGTGCTAGTGGTTTCGGGGTTAGCAATCAGCCCCAGCATTTT
cdr3_aa: CASGFGVSNQPQHF

cdr3_length: 13
v_call: TRBV4-1
clone_size: -
d_call: -
j_call: TRBJ1-1
cdr3_nt: TGCGCCAGCAGCCCCCGGGAGGAGGTGGCCGCTTTCTTT
cdr3_aa: CASSPREEVAAFF

cdr3_length: 17
v_call: TRBV6-1
clone_size: -
d_call: TRBD1
j_call: TRBJ1-4
cdr3_nt: TGTGCCAGCAGTGCCGGGACAGGCCTCCAAGCTAATGAAAAACTGTTTTTT
cdr3_aa: CASSAGTGLQANEKLFF

cdr3_length: 15
v_call: TRBV19
clone_size: -
d_call: TRBD1
j_call: TRBJ1-2
cdr3_nt: TGTGCCAGTAGTAGAAGACAGGGGGACGGCTATGGCTACACCTTC
cdr3_aa: CASSRRQGDGYGYTF

cdr3_length: 14
v_call: TRBV9
clone_size: -
d_call: -
j_call: TRBJ1-4
cdr3_nt: TGTGCCAGCAGCCCGCGTCGGGCGGGTGAAAAACTGTTTTTT
cdr3_aa: CASSPRRAGEKLFF

cdr3_length: 15
v_call: TRBV7-2
clone_size: -
d_call: -
j_call: TRBJ1-1
cdr3_nt: TGTGCCAGCAGCTTATCCGGGACTCTGAACACTGAAGCTTTCTTT
cdr3_aa: CASSLSGTLNTEAFF

cdr3_length: 15
v_call: TRBV2
clone_size: -
d_call: TRBD2
j_call: TRBJ2-7
cdr3_nt: TGTGCCAGCAGTCCCGGGACTAGCGGGGATTACGAGCAGTACTTC
cdr3_aa: CASSPGTSGDYEQYF

cdr3_length: 14
v_call: TRBV4-1
clone_size: -
d_call: -
j_call: TRBJ2-7
cdr3_nt: TGCGCCAGCAGCCAAGGGGCAGGGTGGTACGAGCAGTACTTC
cdr3_aa: CASSQGAGWYEQYF

cdr3_length: 14
v_call: TRBV5-5
clone_size: once
d_call: TRBD1
j_call: TRBJ1-2
cdr3_nt: TGTGCCAGCAGCCCGGCTGGACAGGGGCTTGGCTACACCTTC
cdr3_aa: CASSPAGQGLGYTF

cdr3_length: 15
v_call: TRBV7-2
clone_size: -
d_call: TRBD1
j_call: TRBJ1-2
cdr3_nt: TGTGCCAGCAGCCAAAACCAGGGGGCGCTCTATGGCTACACCTTC
cdr3_aa: CASSQNQGALYGYTF

cdr3_length: 14
v_call: TRBV27
clone_size: -
d_call: TRBD1
j_call: TRBJ1-2
cdr3_nt: TGTGCCAGCAGTCCCGGGACAGGGGCTTGGGGCTACACCTTC
cdr3_aa: CASSPGTGAWGYTF

cdr3_length: 14
v_call: TRBV3-1/TRBV3-2
clone_size: -
d_call: TRBD1
j_call: TRBJ1-5
cdr3_nt: TGTGCCAGCAGCCGTACAGGGGAAAGGCAGCCCCAGCATTTT
cdr3_aa: CASSRTGERQPQHF

cdr3_length: 17
v_call: TRBV11-2
clone_size: -
d_call: -
j_call: TRBJ1-2
cdr3_nt: TGTGCCAGCAGCTTAGCCCCAGCAGGAACCCCTTCCTATGGCTACACCTTC
cdr3_aa: CASSLAPAGTPSYGYTF

cdr3_length: 17
v_call: TRBV2
clone_size: once
d_call: TRBD2
j_call: TRBJ2-5
cdr3_nt: TGTGCCAGCAGGGGTAAAGGAACTAGCGAGACCCAAGAGACCCAGTACTTC
cdr3_aa: CASRGKGTSETQETQYF

cdr3_length: 14
v_call: TRBV6-7
clone_size: -
d_call: -
j_call: TRBJ2-7
cdr3_nt: TGTGCCAGCAGTTACCAAATACTAGGAGGCGAGCAGTACTTC
cdr3_aa: CASSYQILGGEQYF

cdr3_length: 14
v_call: TRBV5-4
clone_size: -
d_call: -
j_call: TRBJ1-1
cdr3_nt: TGTGCCAGCCGCCAACAGGGTGAGACCACTGAAGCTTTCTTT
cdr3_aa: CASRQQGETTEAFF